This TCR beta chain was identified in a study of T cell responses to AZD1222 COVID-19 vaccine. Only in-frame clones appear in the TCRdb table, and some are missing; sequencing was by immunoSEQ multiplex PCR. The sample has about 200,000 clones; about 89% are singletons. About this clone: Its specificity is not known.

Study-wide points: Donor demographics were predominantly white British with a female majority; clonal diversity may be underestimated.

CDR3 size: 14 residues. The V gene end was trimmed by 5 bases and the J gene end by 3 bases; junction bases not matched to a gene: 6. The germline gives CDR1 SEHNR, CDR2 FQNEAQ (reference sequence). This chain joins TRBV7-9 and TRBJ1-1; 7 positions match TRBD1. Here the sequenced sample was peripheral blood, taken 28 days after the second AZD1222 dose. The TCR was taken from an adult who received the AZD1222 COVID-19 vaccine. The CDR3 is CASSGSQGYTEAFF. CDR3 nucleotides: TGTGCCAGCAGCGGTTCACAGGGGTACACTGAAGCTTTCTTT.